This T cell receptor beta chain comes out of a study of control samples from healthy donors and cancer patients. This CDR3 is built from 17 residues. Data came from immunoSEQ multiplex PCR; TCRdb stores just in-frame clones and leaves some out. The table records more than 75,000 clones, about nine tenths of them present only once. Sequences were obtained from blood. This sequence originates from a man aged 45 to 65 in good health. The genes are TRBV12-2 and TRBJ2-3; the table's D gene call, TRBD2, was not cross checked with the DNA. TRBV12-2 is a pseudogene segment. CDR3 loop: CASRFRVIERSTDTQYF. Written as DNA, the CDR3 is TGTGCAAGTCGCTTTCGTGTGATTGAACGGAGCACAGATACGCAGTATTTT.